This T cell receptor (beta chain) comes out of a study of OX40 agonist ivuxolimab in advanced cancers. Libraries were prepared by immunoSEQ multiplex PCR; TCRdb keeps only in-frame clonotypes and omits some of them. This sample has tens of thousands of clones; roughly 83% occur once, and the top ten carry about 7%. Germline CDR1 reads SGHTA; CDR2 reads FQGNSA. With 1 base removed from V and 3 bases from J, the gap between germline ends came to 9 bases. This CDR3 region has 14 residues. Sequences were derived from CD4+ or CD8+ T cells sorted from blood, sampled in a trial of the OX40 agonist ivuxolimab. The receptor was isolated from an adult with an advanced solid tumor such as melanoma, head and neck, liver or kidney cancer. The chain has TRBV7-2 and TRBJ1-2, with a possible D match to TRBD1 (5 bases). The CDR3 loop reads CASSLVAGDYGYTF. The DNA for the CDR3 is TGTGCCAGCAGCTTAGTAGCGGGGGACTATGGCTACACCTTC.